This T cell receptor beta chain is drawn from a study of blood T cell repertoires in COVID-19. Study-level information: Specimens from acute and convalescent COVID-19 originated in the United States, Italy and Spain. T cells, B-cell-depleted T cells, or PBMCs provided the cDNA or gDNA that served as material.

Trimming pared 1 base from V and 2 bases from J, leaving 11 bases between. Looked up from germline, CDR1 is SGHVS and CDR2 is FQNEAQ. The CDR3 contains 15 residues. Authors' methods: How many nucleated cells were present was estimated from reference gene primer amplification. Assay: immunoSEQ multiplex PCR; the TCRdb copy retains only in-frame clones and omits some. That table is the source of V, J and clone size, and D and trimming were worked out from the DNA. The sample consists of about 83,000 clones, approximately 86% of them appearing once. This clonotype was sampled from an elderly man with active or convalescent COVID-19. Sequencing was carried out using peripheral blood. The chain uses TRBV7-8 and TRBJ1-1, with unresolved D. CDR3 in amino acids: CASSLGAPYNTEAFF. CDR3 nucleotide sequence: TGTGCCAGCAGCTTAGGGGCGCCATATAACACTGAAGCTTTCTTT.